A single sample is the source of the 11 T cell receptor beta chains below, sequenced in a study of cytomegalovirus exposure and HLA in healthy donors. TCRdb's table, derived via immunoSEQ multiplex PCR, lists solely in-frame clones and lacks some. The sample yields tens of thousands of clones, 92% seen once. The material sequenced was PBMCs. The origin of the receptors is a man aged 18 to 35 in good health and CMV-seronegative.

The V gene is TRBV5-4, the J gene TRBJ2-2; 7 positions agree with TRBD1. CDR3 size: 17 residues. Germline assignment: CDR1 SGHNT and CDR2 YYREEE (reference sequence). The ends lost 3 bases at V and 0 bases at J; junction bases unmatched: 8. CDR3 nucleotides: TGTGCCAGCAGCTCCATCGACAGGGTCACGAACACCGGGGAGCTGTTTTTT. It yields the protein CASSSIDRVTNTGELFF.

V gene TRBV4-2 combines with J gene TRBJ2-5, with TRBD2 identical over 9 bases. Trimming took 6 bases from V and 5 from J; bases not matched to a gene: 10. The germline V gene encodes CDR1 LGHNA and CDR2 YNFKEQ. This CDR3 is 15 amino acids long. This CDR3 is CASSQIAGAGETQYF. DNA of the CDR3: TGTGCCAGCAGTCAAATAGCGGGAGCCGGGGAGACCCAGTACTTC.

This chain uses TRBV29-1 with TRBJ2-7, with TRBD1 matching over 9 bases. CDR3 length: 12 residues. CDR1 and CDR2 from the germline V gene are SQVTM and ANQGSEA. V lost 4 bases and J lost 6; bases outside the gene matches: 4. The CDR3 sequence: CSVGGQGSEQYF. The CDR3 bases are TGCAGCGTTGGGGGACAGGGTTCCGAGCAGTACTTC.

The chain uses TRBV27 and TRBJ2-7; no clear D gene. Trimming removed 2 bases at V and 2 bases at J, with 7 bases between. This CDR3 comprises 13 residues. Germline CDR1 reads MNHEY; CDR2 reads SMNVEV (reference sequence). This CDR3 is CASSLGGTYEQYF. CDR3 bases: TGTGCCAGCAGTTTAGGCGGAACCTACGAGCAGTACTTC.

The J gene is TRBJ1-5, the V gene TRBV2; 7 bases agree with TRBD1. The CDR3 loop spans 13 amino acids. Germline loops: CDR1 SNHLY, CDR2 FYNNEI. V lost 7 bases to trimming and J lost 5 bases; unmatched junction nucleotides: 5. The CDR3 region has the DNA TGTGCCAGCACTTGGGACAGAGATCAGCCCCAGCATTTT. It specifies CASTWDRDQPQHF.

V gene TRBV5-6 combines with J gene TRBJ2-3; 11 positions agree with TRBD2. With V trimmed by 2 bases and J by 2 bases, 4 bases remained unmatched. The CDR3 runs to 16 residues. Germline V lookup: CDR1 SGHDT, CDR2 YYEEEE. CDR3 loop: CASSFSGRAFTDTQYF. In DNA form, the CDR3 reads TGTGCCAGCAGCTTTAGCGGGAGGGCCTTCACAGATACGCAGTATTTT. Looking up the rest from reference TRBV5-6 and TRBJ2-3 gives the full variable domain: DAGVTQSPTHLIKTRGQQVTLRCSPKSGHDTVSWYQQALGQGPQFIFQYYEEEERQRGNFPDRFSGHQFPNYSSELNVNALLLGDSALYLCASSFSGRAFTDTQYFGPGTRLTVL.

V usage is TRBV19 and J usage is TRBJ1-5, with TRBD1 matching over 9 bases. The CDR3 is 14 residues long. CDR1 and CDR2 (germline): LNHDA, SQIVND (reference sequence). V was clipped by 6 bases and J by 4 bases; unmatched bases: 4. The CDR3 nucleotides read TGTGCCAGTAGGACGGGACAGGGTAATCAGCCCCAGCATTTT. Translating it yields CASRTGQGNQPQHF.

This clone was observed a few times. V and J are TRBV2 and TRBJ2-7; D may be TRBD1 (6 bases). Trimming took 6 bases from V and 3 from J, leaving 9 bases between them. Per the germline V gene, CDR1 is SNHLY and CDR2 is FYNNEI. The CDR3 totals 12 residues. The CDR3 loop is CASRRTDYEQYF. The CDR3 DNA sequence: TGTGCCAGCAGACGGACAGACTACGAGCAGTACTTC. Full variable domain (remainder filled in from reference TRBV2 and TRBJ2-7): EPEVTQTPSHQVTQMGQEVILRCVPISNHLYFYWYRQILGQKVEFLVSFYNNEISEKSEIFDDQFSVERPDGSNFTLKIRSTKLEDSAMYFCASRRTDYEQYFGPGTRLTVT.

This chain links TRBV7-8 with TRBJ1-4; no reliable D call. Trimming removed 4 bases at V and 0 bases at J, with 15 bases between. The CDR3 consists of 17 residues. Germline CDR1 is SGHVS and CDR2 is FQNEAQ. Written as DNA, the CDR3 is TGTGCCAGCAGCTCCCGTGGGAGACAATCAACTAATGAAAAACTGTTTTTT. This translates into CASSSRGRQSTNEKLFF.

The chain is built from TRBV23-1 and TRBJ1-4; 9 positions agree with TRBD1. TRBV23-1 is designated an ORF whose function remains uncertain. CDR3 length: 15 residues. J lost 7 bases, V lost 7 bases, and 10 bases had no gene match. CDR3 sequence (DNA): TGCGCCAGCAAACCGCGGGGACAGGGTCGTGAAAAACTGTTTTTT. Amino acid sequence: CASKPRGQGREKLFF.

The chain combines TRBV4-3 with TRBJ2-2, with TRBD2 matching 9 bases. Trimming removed 0 bases from V and 7 bases from J; junction bases left unmatched: 3. This CDR3 spans 15 amino acids. In germline, CDR1 is LGHNA, CDR2 YSLEER. This chain's CDR3 is CASSQEWTSVGELFF. Written as DNA, the CDR3 is TGCGCCAGCAGCCAAGAATGGACTAGCGTCGGGGAGCTGTTTTTT.